These 20 T cell receptor beta chains share one sample of origin, sequenced in a study of CD8 T cells in Susac syndrome. RNA amounts of roughly 0.45 to 1 ug underwent reverse transcription with random hexamers. In TCRdb, the immunoSEQ multiplex PCR reads were re-called with MiXCR into one record per CDR3 protein. The sample has approximately 180,000 distinct CDR3 sequences, approximately 94% seen once. The sample was CD4+ T cells from PBMCs. Receptors were obtained from a human donor with multiple sclerosis.

V is TRBV12-3 or TRBV12-4 and J is TRBJ2-5, with D unclear. V lost 3 bases and J 6 bases, leaving 8 bases between the germline ends. The CDR3 loop spans 12 amino acids. The CDR3 spells CASSFVLQTQYF. CDR3 nucleotide sequence: TGTGCCAGCAGTTTTGTTTTACAGACCCAGTACTTC.

The chain links TRBV20-1 to TRBJ1-3, with 7 bases matching TRBD1. The CDR3 contains 13 residues. Germline values: CDR1 DFQATT, CDR2 SNEGSKA (reference sequence). The junction had 8 bases not matched to a gene; V was cut back by 6 bases and J by 6 bases. The CDR3 loop is CSATQGPENTIYF. In DNA, the CDR3 is TGCAGTGCCACACAGGGGCCAGAAAACACCATATATTTT.

The chain combines TRBV23-1 with TRBJ2-7; 9 nucleotides agree with TRBD1. TRBV23-1 is reported as an ORF; its role is uncertain. The CDR3 has 15 amino acids. Trimming removed 0 bases from V and 2 bases from J; junction bases left unmatched: 2. This CDR3 is CASSQSGTGPYEQYF. The CDR3 DNA reads TGCGCCAGCAGTCAATCGGGGACAGGGCCCTACGAGCAGTACTTC.

The gene calls are TRBV4-2 and TRBJ1-5, with D tentatively TRBD1 (6 bases). The CDR3 runs 15 residues. V was clipped by 0 bases and J by 6 bases, with 12 bases between them. Germline values: CDR1 LGHNA, CDR2 YNFKEQ. In nucleotides, the CDR3 is TGTGCCAGCAGCCAAGAGGGCGGGGGCAGTCAGCCCCAGCATTTT. This translates into CASSQEGGGSQPQHF.

The chain uses TRBV29-1 and TRBJ2-2; D may be TRBD1 or TRBD2 (6 bases each). This CDR3 contains 12 residues. Germline-derived CDR1 and CDR2 are SQVTM and ANQGSEA. The V gene lost 7 bases and the J gene lost 7 bases, with 13 bases spanning the gap. DNA for the CDR3: TGCAGCGCCCTGGGGGGCGGCGGGGAGCTGTTTTTT. This sequence encodes CSALGGGGELFF.

The V gene is TRBV4-3, the J gene TRBJ1-1; TRBD1 agrees at 7 bases. Germline V gene data show CDR1 as LGHNA and CDR2 as YSLEER. This CDR3 is 12 amino acids long. The ends lost 3 bases at V and 11 bases at J; junction bases unmatched: 6. The CDR3 DNA reads as TGCGCCAGCAGCCAGGGAGACAGGGCGGCTTTCTTT. Residues: CASSQGDRAAFF.

The V and J genes are TRBV29-1 and TRBJ2-3; D is perhaps TRBD1 (6 bases). V was pared by 1 base and J by 7 bases, with 18 bases between. The CDR3 is made up of 15 amino acids. Germline V gene sequence: CDR1 SQVTM, CDR2 ANQGSEA. In DNA, the CDR3 is TGCAGCGTTGAAGCTGTTAGGTGGGGGCGGAATACGCAGTATTTT. Translated, it gives CSVEAVRWGRNTQYF.

The CDR3 is CASRKTGSKNIQYF. For the CDR3, the DNA is TGTGCCAGCAGGAAGACAGGATCCAAAAACATTCAGTACTTC. The gene calls are TRBV2 and TRBJ2-4; tentatively, D is TRBD1 (6 bases). Trimming removed 6 bases from V and 2 bases from J, with 11 bases in between. CDR3 length: 14 amino acids. From germline, CDR1 is SNHLY and CDR2 FYNNEI.

The chain is built from TRBV20-1 and TRBJ1-1; the D gene is possibly TRBD1 (5 bases). Germline V gives CDR1 DFQATT, CDR2 SNEGSKA (reference sequence). Trimming shortened V by 4 bases and J by 8 bases, and 11 bases separated the two germline ends. The CDR3 sequence is 11 residues long. The chain's CDR3 is CSAKGPLEAFF. DNA of the CDR3: TGCAGTGCTAAGGGACCCCTCGAAGCTTTCTTT.

V and J are TRBV2 and TRBJ1-1; no firm D call. V gave up 3 bases and J gave up 0 bases, with 5 bases separating them. CDR3 length equals 13 residues. Germline V gene data show CDR1 as SNHLY and CDR2 as FYNNEI. CDR3 protein: CASSDTLNTEAFF. CDR3 bases: TGTGCCAGCAGTGACACCTTGAACACTGAAGCTTTCTTT.

A single count supports this clonotype. The chain carries TRBV15 and TRBJ2-1; possible D gene TRBD2, 5 bases. The germline V gene has CDR1 LNHNV and CDR2 YYDKDF (reference sequence). This CDR3 region has 14 residues. Trimming removed 8 bases from V and 3 bases from J, with 14 bases in between. The CDR3 coding sequence is TGTGCCACCTCCGAGGACTTTAACTACAATGAGCAGTTCTTC. Protein sequence: CATSEDFNYNEQFF.

The CDR3 nucleotides are TGTGCCAGCAGCCACACCGGGGAGCTGTTTTTT. It translates to CASSHTGELFF. The rearrangement uses TRBV3-1 and TRBJ2-2, with no clear D. The germline gives CDR1 LGHDT, CDR2 YNNKEL (reference sequence). There are 11 residues in the CDR3. The V and J ends lost 3 bases and 4 bases respectively, with 0 bases between them.

The chain has TRBV7-3 and TRBJ2-1, with 10 bases identical to TRBD2. The CDR3 has 18 residues. Unmatched junction bases numbered 16, after V lost 2 bases and J lost 9 bases. Germline CDR1 SGHTA, CDR2 FQGTGA. This chain's CDR3 is CASSLGSSGGPPFREQFF. DNA for the CDR3: TGTGCCAGCAGCTTAGGGTCTAGCGGGGGACCACCGTTCCGTGAGCAGTTCTTC.

The chain has TRBV6-6 and TRBJ2-1, with unresolved D. V was cut by 7 bases and J by 8 bases, with 12 bases left in between. Germline values: CDR1 MNHNY, CDR2 SVGAGI (reference sequence). The length of the CDR3 is 12 residues. DNA for the CDR3: TGTGCCAGCAACGCACCCCCACATGAGCAGTTCTTC. Encoded protein: CASNAPPHEQFF.

The V gene is TRBV9, the J gene TRBJ1-5; TRBD1 is a possible D gene (5 bases). This CDR3 is built from 14 residues. Germline CDR1 SGDLS, CDR2 YYNGEE. The V and J ends lost 7 bases and 4 bases respectively, with 15 bases between them. The CDR3, as DNA: TGTGCCAGCGGGGGGACGGCCGCTAATCAGCCCCAGCATTTT. Its protein is CASGGTAANQPQHF.

This clonotype was recorded only once. The chain is built from TRBV20-1 and TRBJ2-2, with a weak D call TRBD1 (6 bases). In germline, CDR1 is DFQATT, CDR2 SNEGSKA (reference sequence). V was pared by 0 bases and J by 2 bases, with 16 bases between. The CDR3 has 17 residues. The CDR3 protein is CSARDANRDTNTGELFF. The DNA of the CDR3 is TGCAGTGCTAGAGACGCCAACCGGGACACCAACACCGGGGAGCTGTTTTTT.

The chain has TRBV5-6 and TRBJ1-5, with 10 bases that match TRBD1. The V gene end was trimmed by 4 bases and the J gene end by 6 bases; junction bases not matched to a gene: 7. The CDR3 is 15 amino acids. From germline, CDR1 is SGHDT and CDR2 YYEEEE. This CDR3 is CASSPGQGMGQPQHF. CDR3 coding DNA: TGTGCCAGCAGCCCGGGACAGGGGATGGGTCAGCCCCAGCATTTT. The variable domain in full, completed from reference TRBV5-6 and TRBJ1-5, reads DAGVTQSPTHLIKTRGQQVTLRCSPKSGHDTVSWYQQALGQGPQFIFQYYEEEERQRGNFPDRFSGHQFPNYSSELNVNALLLGDSALYLCASSPGQGMGQPQHFGDGTRLSIL.

V gene TRBV7-2 combines with J gene TRBJ1-1, with 11 positions matching TRBD1. This CDR3 is 14 amino acids long. Germline lookup yields CDR1 SGHTA and CDR2 FQGNSA. The V and J ends lost 4 bases and 7 bases, in that order; junction bases with no gene match: 5. The CDR3 spells CASSSRTGGGEAFF. The DNA of the CDR3 is TGTGCCAGCAGCTCTAGGACAGGGGGCGGTGAAGCTTTCTTT.

This rearrangement joins TRBV2 to TRBJ2-4, with 7 positions matching TRBD1. CDR3 length: 14 residues. Per the germline V gene, CDR1 is SNHLY and CDR2 is FYNNEI. V trimming: 6 bases; J trimming: 4 bases; junction bases outside the gene matches: 6. CDR3 residues: CASSGTATKNIQYF. The CDR3, as DNA: TGTGCCAGCAGCGGGACAGCTACTAAAAACATTCAGTACTTC.

V gene TRBV20-1 combines with J gene TRBJ2-7; 10 bases align to TRBD2. Trimming at V came to 4 bases and at J to 5 bases, leaving 5 bases not matched to a gene. Germline V gene lookup returns CDR1 DFQATT and CDR2 SNEGSKA (reference sequence). The CDR3 spans 13 residues. CDR3 loop: CSATLAGVHEQYF. CDR3 coding DNA: TGCAGTGCTACCCTAGCGGGGGTCCACGAGCAGTACTTC.